These 25 T cell receptor beta chains were sequenced from one sample in a study of beta chain features in type 1 diabetes. Study conclusions and caveats: Type 1 diabetes patients showed a moderate but significant shortening of TCRB CDR3s in all four CD4+ subsets.

These receptors have no known antigen. The isolated RNA, all of it, was reverse transcribed, so expressed TCRB transcripts were what got sequenced. Assay used: immunoSEQ multiplex PCR; TCRdb lists only in-frame clones, some missing. The data show hundreds of thousands of clones, approximately 16% seen once. The source material was naive CD4+ T cells from blood. The receptors come from a man aged 18-30 years with type 1 diabetes.

This clone turned up a few times. The chain couples TRBV18 to TRBJ2-7, with D perhaps matching TRBD1 (5 bases). Germline CDR1 KGHSH, CDR2 LQKENI. This CDR3 contains 15 residues. V was clipped by 3 bases and J by 0 bases, with 12 bases between them. CDR3 coding DNA: TGTGCCAGCTCACCTAGACAGTTGAGCTCCTACGAGCAGTACTTC. It is translated as CASSPRQLSSYEQYF.

The CDR3 coding sequence is TGTGCCAGCAGTGTTCAGGCTAGCACAGATACGCAGTATTTT. As protein: CASSVQASTDTQYF. V and J are TRBV27 and TRBJ2-3; D gene ambiguous. The length of the CDR3 is 14 residues. The V end lost 5 bases, the J end lost 0 bases, and 9 bases lay between the germline ends. CDR1 is MNHEY, CDR2 SMNVEV, per germline (reference sequence).

The sample holds a few counts of this clone. V usage is TRBV6-5 and J usage is TRBJ1-4; D is unclear. Germline CDR1 is MNHEY and CDR2 is SVGAGI. The length of the CDR3 is 14 residues. V lost 5 bases, J lost 6 bases, and 13 bases lay in between. The CDR3 sequence: CASSTGNSYEKLFF. The CDR3, as DNA: TGTGCCAGCAGTACCGGGAATTCCTATGAAAAACTGTTTTTT.

In this sample, this clone turned up a few times. This rearrangement joins TRBV2 to TRBJ1-1; D ambiguous. This CDR3 is built from 13 residues. Trimming took off 6 bases at V and 3 bases at J, with 11 bases between the two ends. Germline V gene lookup returns CDR1 SNHLY and CDR2 FYNNEI. For the CDR3, the DNA is TGTGCCAGCAGGGGGAGGGAAGACACTGAAGCTTTCTTT. Its protein product is CASRGREDTEAFF.

The V call is TRBV6-5, the J call TRBJ2-1; TRBD1 might be the D (5 bases). Germline assignment: CDR1 MNHEY and CDR2 SVGAGI. The CDR3 covers 14 residues. Trimming left V 6 bases short and J 0 bases short, with 9 bases between. This CDR3 is CASSIDSSYNEQFF. CDR3 nucleotide sequence: TGTGCCAGCAGCATTGACAGCTCCTACAATGAGCAGTTCTTC.

V gene TRBV7-2 combines with J gene TRBJ2-3; 9 bases match TRBD2. After removal of 3 bases from V and 4 bases from J, the junction contained 8 bases not matched to a gene. Germline V gene lookup returns CDR1 SGHTA and CDR2 FQGNSA. The CDR3 sequence is 16 residues long. The CDR3 bases are TGTGCCAGCAGCTTTGCGCGGGGGGGCCTCTCAGATACGCAGTATTTT. Encoded protein: CASSFARGGLSDTQYF.

This clone appeared a few times. The J gene is TRBJ1-2, the V gene TRBV5-5; D remains ambiguous. Germline V gene sequence: CDR1 SGHKS, CDR2 YYEKEE (reference sequence). This CDR3 is 13 amino acids long. V gave up 0 bases and J gave up 6 bases, with 9 bases separating them. DNA of the CDR3: TGTGCCAGCAGCTTGGGAGATGGAGATGGCTACACCTTC. Its translation: CASSLGDGDGYTF.

This chain uses TRBV7-9 with TRBJ2-4; D remains ambiguous. The V and J ends lost 0 bases and 0 bases respectively, with 3 bases between them. Germline V gene lookup returns CDR1 SEHNR and CDR2 FQNEAQ (reference sequence). The CDR3 length is 14 residues. CDR3 nucleotide sequence: TGTGCCAGCAGCTTAGCCTTAGCCAAAAACATTCAGTACTTC. Protein: CASSLALAKNIQYF.

This chain joins TRBV18 and TRBJ1-6, with 9 bases fitting TRBD1. The J segment lost 15 bases and the V segment lost 4 bases, leaving 10 bases of the junction unmatched. This CDR3 contains 14 residues. Germline V CDR1 and CDR2: KGHSH, LQKENI. The CDR3 DNA reads TGTGCCAGCTCACTGGACAGGGGCGAAGTAGACCTCCACTTT. Translating gives CASSLDRGEVDLHF.

A note on this clone: At the DNA level, this CDR3 is encoded by other sequences in the same sample as well. The genes are TRBV28 and TRBJ2-7; weak D call: TRBD1 (5 bases). CDR3 length: 13 amino acids. Germline V gene sequence: CDR1 MDHEN, CDR2 SYDVKM. V lost 6 bases to trimming and J lost 3 bases, with 12 bases between them. CDR3 in amino acids: CASSSPDSYEQYF. In DNA form, the CDR3 reads TGTGCCAGCAGCTCCCCTGACAGCTACGAGCAGTACTTC.

The chain combines TRBV30 with TRBJ2-1, with 8 bases aligning to TRBD2. V lost 3 bases and J lost 8; bases outside the gene matches: 9. Per germline, CDR1 GTSNPN and CDR2 SVGIG (reference sequence). The CDR3 runs 14 residues. DNA for the CDR3: TGTGCCTGGAGAATCGCGGGAGGTGTCGATGAGCAGTTCTTC. Its translation is CAWRIAGGVDEQFF.

CDR3 coding DNA: TGTGCCTGGAGTGTTAAGGGGGCGGACGACGAGCAGTACTTC. Its translation: CAWSVKGADDEQYF. The chain joins TRBV30 to TRBJ2-7, with TRBD1 matching over 7 bases. CDR1 GTSNPN and CDR2 SVGIG come from the germline V gene (reference sequence). Trimming removed 0 bases from V and 5 bases from J; junction bases left unmatched: 7. This CDR3 spans 14 amino acids.

This clone has only a few counts. The chain links TRBV28 to TRBJ1-2, with D perhaps matching TRBD1 (5 bases). The germline V gene has CDR1 MDHEN and CDR2 SYDVKM. Trimming shortened V by 10 bases and J by 7 bases, and 22 bases separated the two germline ends. The CDR3 extends over 14 amino acids. The CDR3 region is CATFFWGGNPGYTF. The CDR3 DNA reads TGTGCCACCTTCTTCTGGGGCGGAAACCCTGGCTACACCTTC.

This clone occurred a few times. The chain recombines TRBV21-1 with TRBJ2-7; the table assigns TRBD1, which was not confirmed against the DNA. TRBV21-1 is labeled a pseudogene. This CDR3 has 14 residues. CDR3: CASSGGQGVNEQYF. CDR3 nucleotides: TGTGCCAGCAGCGGAGGACAGGGGGTCAACGAGCAGTACTTC.

The chain combines TRBV10-3 with TRBJ2-1, with 7 nucleotides matching TRBD2. The CDR3 is 14 residues long. J gave up 10 bases and V 11 bases, and 17 bases lay outside the gene matches. Germline CDR1 reads ENHRY; CDR2 reads SYGVKD. CDR3 loop: CAVRSGTDPREQFF. For the CDR3, the DNA is TGTGCCGTACGAAGCGGGACGGACCCCAGGGAGCAGTTCTTC.

This clone was seen a few times. The chain has TRBV7-9 and TRBJ1-2; D uncertain. The V gene lost 2 bases and the J gene lost 8 bases, with 6 bases spanning the gap. This CDR3 has 11 residues. Germline V gives CDR1 SEHNR, CDR2 FQNEAQ (reference sequence). CDR3 loop: CASSLIQGYTF. CDR3 sequence (DNA): TGTGCCAGCAGCTTAATACAGGGCTACACCTTC.

This clone was seen a single time. The V and J genes are TRBV20-1 and TRBJ1-2; tentatively, D is TRBD1 (6 bases). V was pared by 6 bases and J by 4 bases, with 9 bases between. This CDR3 has 11 amino acids. The V gene's germline CDR1 is DFQATT and CDR2 SNEGSKA (reference sequence). The CDR3 spells CSAQQGYGYTF. CDR3 in DNA: TGCAGTGCCCAACAGGGCTATGGCTACACCTTC.

V and J are TRBV2 and TRBJ1-4; 8 nucleotides match TRBD1. V was pared by 8 bases and J by 8 bases, with 7 bases of the junction left unmatched. CDR3 length: 13 amino acids. The germline V gene has CDR1 SNHLY and CDR2 FYNNEI. The DNA of the CDR3 is TGTGCCAGCCTGGGACAGGAGGGCGAAAAACTGTTTTTT. It yields the protein CASLGQEGEKLFF.

This clone was observed a few times. This sequence joins TRBV4-1 and TRBJ2-6; TRBD1 might be the D (5 bases). CDR3 length: 18 residues. Trimming stripped 1 base from V and 4 bases from J, with 17 bases between. Germline V lookup: CDR1 MGHRA, CDR2 YSYEKL. The CDR3 is CASSQGQGYGAGANVLTF. The CDR3 coding sequence is TGCGCCAGCAGCCAAGGCCAGGGATATGGGGCCGGGGCCAACGTCCTGACTTTC.

The V gene is TRBV18, the J gene TRBJ1-1, with D possibly being TRBD1 (5 bases). CDR1 and CDR2 from the germline V gene are KGHSH and LQKENI. The V gene lost 5 bases and the J gene lost 5 bases, with 12 bases spanning the gap. The CDR3 contains 13 residues. This chain's CDR3 is CASSTGVETEAFF. In DNA, the CDR3 is TGTGCCAGCTCAACGGGGGTAGAAACTGAAGCTTTCTTT.

This clone was detected a few times. The V gene is TRBV28, the J gene TRBJ2-1; TRBD1 is a possible D gene (6 bases). The CDR3 spans 15 residues. V gave up 3 bases and J gave up 5 bases, with 14 bases separating them. In germline, CDR1 is MDHEN, CDR2 SYDVKM. CDR3 DNA: TGTGCCAGCAGTTTCGCAGGGGTTGGTGACAATGAGCAGTTCTTC. Amino acid sequence: CASSFAGVGDNEQFF.

This clone appeared a few times. The V call is TRBV7-9, the J call TRBJ1-2; D gene ambiguous. Per the germline V gene, CDR1 is SEHNR and CDR2 is FQNEAQ (reference sequence). With 2 bases removed from V and 8 bases from J, the gap between germline ends came to 9 bases. The CDR3 has 12 residues. CDR3 DNA sequence: TGTGCCAGCAGCTTACCGCCCAGGGGCTACACCTTC. Amino acids: CASSLPPRGYTF.

This clone was counted between two and nine times. The chain has TRBV28 and TRBJ1-5; 9 bases agree with TRBD1. V trimming: 5 bases; J trimming: 2 bases; junction bases outside the gene matches: 4. Germline-derived CDR1 and CDR2 are MDHEN and SYDVKM. The length of the CDR3 is 15 residues. The CDR3 loop is CASSPQGAGNQPQHF. The CDR3 coding sequence is TGTGCCAGCAGTCCACAGGGGGCGGGCAATCAGCCCCAGCATTTT.

The chain carries TRBV30 and TRBJ2-5; D is perhaps TRBD2 (5 bases). Germline-derived CDR1 and CDR2 are GTSNPN and SVGIG (reference sequence). This CDR3 region has 13 residues. V was clipped by 3 bases and J by 5 bases, with 13 bases between them. The CDR3 DNA reads as TGTGCCTGGAGAGCCCGGGGTCGGGAGACCCAGTACTTC. Residues: CAWRARGRETQYF.

This clone has a handful of counts. V and J are TRBV29-1 and TRBJ2-7, with 11 positions matching TRBD2. Germline V CDR1 and CDR2: SQVTM, ANQGSEA. This CDR3 has 14 residues. V dropped 6 bases and J dropped 3; count of bases not matched to a gene: 7. The CDR3 sequence: CSVGSGRARYEQYF. CDR3 DNA sequence: TGCAGCGTAGGTAGCGGGAGGGCCCGCTACGAGCAGTACTTC.